This entry concerns a single T cell receptor beta chain. Trimming took 5 bases from V and 4 from J; bases not matched to a gene: 4. Germline loops: CDR1 MNHNS, CDR2 SASEGT. This CDR3 comprises 14 residues. This record belongs to a study of technical replicates of blood from a few donors. The data were produced by immunoSEQ multiplex PCR, yet TCRdb's version contains in-frame clones alone and is incomplete. The profile shows roughly 81,000 clones, around 97% of them singletons. This clonotype was obtained from a human donor in good health. The V gene is TRBV6-1, the J gene TRBJ1-4, with 7 nucleotides matching TRBD1. The sample consisted of T cells isolated from PBMCs. The CDR3 loop reads CASSSTGYNEKLFF. The DNA of the CDR3 is TGTGCCAGCAGTTCGACAGGGTATAATGAAAAACTGTTTTTT.